This T cell receptor (beta chain) was recorded in a study of glioma-infiltrating T cells. TCR alpha and beta CDR3 regions were amplified from RNA using iRepertoire nested multiplex PCR. Tissue mRNA or PBMC total RNA, about 85-400 ng, went into one-step reverse transcription and amplification. MiXCR was run by TCRdb on the multiplex PCR reads, yielding one entry per CDR3 protein. The sample carries some 110,000 distinct CDR3 sequences, roughly 24% recorded once. Findings and limits, study-wide: Non-neoplastic patients had below-expected tissue-blood divergence, while all gliomas exceeded expectation. CDR3 overlap between tissue and blood was very small.

In germline, CDR1 is SGHTA, CDR2 FQGNSA. This CDR3 is 12 amino acids long. Trimming took 1 base from V and 8 from J, leaving 6 bases between them. There are many counts of this clonotype. Its specificity is unknown. Sample: glioma tissue, nonneoplastic brain tissue, or PBMCs (not recorded which). The V call is TRBV7-2, the J call TRBJ2-1, with D unresolved. The origin of this receptor is a human donor with low-grade glioma or glioblastoma, undergoing nonglioma brain surgery, or in good health (not recorded which). DNA of the CDR3: TGTGCCAGCAGCTTAGAATATGATGAGCAGTTCTTC. Protein sequence: CASSLEYDEQFF.